The rows below give T cell receptor beta chains drawn from one sample of a study of T-cell memory formation after mild COVID-19. Using its own MiXCR run on the 5' RACE reads, TCRdb lists one record per CDR3 protein. The table shows under 300,000 distinct CDR3 sequences, with over 7% occurring only once. The sample was PBMCs or a T cell subset sorted from them (not recorded which). The receptors were gathered from a man between 18 and 29 years old who had mild COVID-19 (a few samples of this study predate the infection). Cell type and time point are not known. The CDR3 runs from the conserved cysteine through the conserved F or W. The D gene is left open where the match is weak.

>TRBV6-2/TRBV6-3|-|TRBJ2-3
CASSYRTRAPRADTQYF
>TRBV19|-|TRBJ2-1
CATQSTGYNEQFF
>TRBV4-2|TRBD2|TRBJ2-7
CASSHPSGAANYEQYF
>TRBV4-3|-|TRBJ1-1
CVSSQGGDTEAFF
>TRBV20-1|TRBD1|TRBJ1-1
CSARGDRGGTEAFF
>TRBV4-1|-|TRBJ1-5
CASSPRWVSNQPQHF
>TRBV7-4|-|TRBJ2-3
CASSLVFVPPGYF
>TRBV3-1|TRBD2|TRBJ2-5
CASSRSPQTSRYYQETQYF
>TRBV24-1|-|TRBJ1-5
CATGEWYSNQPQHF
>TRBV4-3|TRBD2|TRBJ2-1
CASSRLAGRTGSYNEQFF
>TRBV20-1|-|TRBJ2-1
CSARGGGLNEQFF
>TRBV4-2|TRBD2|TRBJ2-3
CASSQDMSGGADTQYF
>TRBV24-1|-|TRBJ2-1
CATSDTLRQPSTSYNEQFF
>TRBV7-8|-|TRBJ1-1
CASSPLSGSTEAFF
>TRBV3-1|-|TRBJ1-2
CASSRLYGYTF
>TRBV11-2|-|TRBJ2-5
CASSLNLGAGETQYF
>TRBV25-1|TRBD1|TRBJ2-1
CASSETGTGEGTEQFF
>TRBV9|-|TRBJ1-4
CASSTSADTNEKLFF
>TRBV2|-|TRBJ2-1
CASSFPNEQFF
>TRBV4-1|-|TRBJ1-2
CASGQTEPGLANYGYTF
>TRBV7-3|-|TRBJ2-1
CASSLEGPSSEQFF
>TRBV19|-|TRBJ1-6
CASSRGDNSPLHF
>TRBV5-1|-|TRBJ2-6
CASSLGSAAGANVLTF
>TRBV20-1|TRBD2|TRBJ2-5
CSATWTSNQETQYF
>TRBV5-6|TRBD1|TRBJ2-7
CASSPGTATYEQYF
>TRBV5-5|-|TRBJ1-2
CASTDGRVYGYTF
>TRBV28|-|TRBJ1-1
CASRMTPDTEAFF
>TRBV25-1|-|TRBJ1-2
CASSGGGFYGYTF
>TRBV2|-|TRBJ2-1
CASSVVVEQFF
>TRBV7-9|-|TRBJ1-1
CASSLDGDWTEAFF
>TRBV6-1|-|TRBJ1-2
CASSEVRLGYTF
>TRBV24-1|-|TRBJ2-1
CATSSLAIDEQFF
>TRBV6-5|-|TRBJ2-1
CASSFAGRLEQFF
>TRBV7-9|-|TRBJ1-1
CASSLIGRMNTEAFF
>TRBV5-1|-|TRBJ2-1
CASSLQGLREQFF
>TRBV3-1|-|TRBJ2-7
CASRIEQYF
>TRBV25-1|TRBD2|TRBJ2-2
CASSTGEASGGEELFF
>TRBV5-1|TRBD1|TRBJ1-6
CASSPGTGLANSPLHF
>TRBV12-5|TRBD1|TRBJ2-1
CASGPGQGAPNEQFF
>TRBV5-4|TRBD2|TRBJ2-1
CASSWGTSDYNEQFF